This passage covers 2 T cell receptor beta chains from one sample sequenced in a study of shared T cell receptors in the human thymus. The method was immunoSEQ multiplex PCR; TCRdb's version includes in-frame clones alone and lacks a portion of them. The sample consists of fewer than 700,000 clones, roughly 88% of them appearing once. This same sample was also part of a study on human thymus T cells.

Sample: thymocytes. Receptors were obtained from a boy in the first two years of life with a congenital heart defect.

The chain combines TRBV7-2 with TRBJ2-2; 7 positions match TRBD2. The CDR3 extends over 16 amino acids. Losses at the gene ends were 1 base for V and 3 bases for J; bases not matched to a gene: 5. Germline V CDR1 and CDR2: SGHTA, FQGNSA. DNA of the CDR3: TGTGCCAGCAGCTTAGGGGCGGCGGGGGACACCGGGGAGCTGTTTTTT. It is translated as CASSLGAAGDTGELFF.

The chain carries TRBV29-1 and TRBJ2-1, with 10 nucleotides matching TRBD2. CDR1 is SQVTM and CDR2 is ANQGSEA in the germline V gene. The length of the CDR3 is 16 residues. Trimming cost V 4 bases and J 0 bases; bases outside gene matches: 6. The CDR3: CSVVSSGRASYNEQFF. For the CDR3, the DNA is TGCAGCGTTGTTTCGAGCGGGAGGGCCTCCTACAATGAGCAGTTCTTC.